The 7 T cell receptor beta chains given below trace back to one sample, sequenced in a study of radiotherapy plus CTLA-4 blockade in lung cancer. Produced via immunoSEQ multiplex PCR; TCRdb's table is partial and in-frame only. The table lists about 50,000 clones, approximately 84% of them singletons. The sequenced sample was peripheral blood, obtained from a patient treated with radiotherapy plus ipilimumab. Receptor source: a human donor with non-small cell lung cancer whose response to radiotherapy plus ipilimumab could not be evaluated.

The CDR3 nucleotides are TGTGCCAGCAGCTTAGTCCAGGGGACTAGTTGGGCGCAGTATTTT. The encoded protein is CASSLVQGTSWAQYF. This sequence joins TRBV7-2 and TRBJ2-3; TRBD2 aligns across 8 bases. Germline-derived CDR1 and CDR2 are SGHTA and FQGNSA. With 1 base clipped from V and 10 bases from J, the junction kept 10 bases outside the gene matches. The CDR3 consists of 15 residues.

The chain couples TRBV15 to TRBJ2-7, with TRBD1 identical over 9 bases. The CDR3 is made up of 16 amino acids. J gave up 6 bases and V 1 base, and 10 bases lay outside the gene matches. Per the germline V gene, CDR1 is LNHNV and CDR2 is YYDKDF (reference sequence). This CDR3 is CATSRVPSGQGIEQYF. The CDR3 DNA reads as TGTGCCACCAGCAGAGTGCCCTCGGGACAGGGTATCGAGCAGTACTTC.

The genes are TRBV10-3 and TRBJ2-7; 7 nucleotides match TRBD1. The trim removed 6 bases at V and 6 bases at J, leaving 5 bases unmatched. CDR3 length: 12 residues. Germline lookup yields CDR1 ENHRY and CDR2 SYGVKD. The CDR3 spells CAISQTGFEQYF. The CDR3 nucleotides are TGTGCCATCAGCCAGACAGGGTTCGAGCAGTACTTC.

The chain combines TRBV11-3 with TRBJ2-1; D possibly corresponds to TRBD2 (6 bases). With 0 bases removed from V and 0 bases from J, the gap between germline ends came to 15 bases. The germline CDR1 and CDR2 sequences are SGHNT and YENEEA. The CDR3 spans 18 residues. The CDR3 DNA reads TGTGCCAGCAGCTTAGAGGGTAGCGGACAATTCTCCTACAATGAGCAGTTCTTC. Protein: CASSLEGSGQFSYNEQFF. The full variable domain, its missing parts supplied by reference TRBV11-3 and TRBJ2-1, is EAGVVQSPRYKIIEKKQPVAFWCNPISGHNTLYWYLQNLGQGPELLIRYENEEAVDDSQLPKDRFSAERLKGVDSTLKIQPAELGDSAVYLCASSLEGSGQFSYNEQFFGPGTRLTVL.

This chain connects TRBV28 to TRBJ2-7; a possible D gene is TRBD1 (6 bases). Trimming took off 5 bases at V and 0 bases at J, with 20 bases between the two ends. This CDR3 is built from 17 residues. CDR1 is MDHEN, CDR2 SYDVKM, per germline. CDR3 nucleotides: TGTGCCAGCAGTACCTTCACAGGGAAGGACGCCTCCTACGAGCAGTACTTC. Encoded protein: CASSTFTGKDASYEQYF. Filled out from reference TRBV28 and TRBJ2-7, the complete variable domain reads DVKVTQSSRYLVKRTGEKVFLECVQDMDHENMFWYRQDPGLGLRLIYFSYDVKMKEKGDIPEGYSVSREKKERFSLILESASTNQTSMYLCASSTFTGKDASYEQYFGPGTRLTVT.

The chain has TRBV29-1 and TRBJ2-7, with 7 bases identical to TRBD1. The CDR3 consists of 14 residues. Per germline, CDR1 SQVTM and CDR2 ANQGSEA. The V segment lost 5 bases and the J segment 5 bases; nucleotides outside the gene matches: 12. The DNA for the CDR3 is TGCAGCGTTCTAAATCGGACAGGTGGCCACGAGCAGTACTTC. Its translation is CSVLNRTGGHEQYF.

V is TRBV5-1 and J is TRBJ2-1; the match to TRBD2 covers 11 bases. Germline trimming cut 2 bases from V and 7 bases from J; bases unmatched to any gene: 5. The CDR3 is 15 amino acids. Germline V gene lookup returns CDR1 SGHRS and CDR2 YFSETQ. The CDR3 DNA is TGCGCCAGCAGCTTCATAGCGGGAGGGGGGAATGAGCAGTTCTTC. Its translation is CASSFIAGGGNEQFF.